This is a list of T cell receptor beta chains from one sample in a study of blood T cell repertoires in COVID-19. TCRdb keeps only in-frame clones here, not all; method: immunoSEQ multiplex PCR. The top ten hold less than 15% of the sample, which has under 300,000 clones, about 85% seen once. The sequenced material came from peripheral blood. The source of these receptors is a human donor in a cohort sampled during active COVID-19. Both conserved end residues are part of each CDR3.

J: TRBJ2-3; V: TRBV7-2; CDR3: CASIGTLLDTQYF
J: TRBJ2-3; V: TRBV14; CDR3: CASSPGGLASADTQYF
J: TRBJ2-3; V: TRBV30; CDR3: CAWSVPRLPTDTQYF
J: TRBJ2-7; V: TRBV5-1; CDR3: CASSLTGSREQYF
J: TRBJ2-5; V: TRBV4-1; CDR3: CASSQDPRTRDETQYF
J: TRBJ2-1; V: TRBV5-4; CDR3: CASSLSGLAVNEQFF
J: TRBJ2-7; V: TRBV6-5; CDR3: CASSYRVAGGYEQYF
J: TRBJ1-2; V: TRBV18; CDR3: CASSPVTSELFYGYTF
J: TRBJ2-7; V: TRBV2; CDR3: CASSDRELAGGSEQYF
J: TRBJ2-1; V: TRBV7-2; CDR3: CASSLRWDRVNNEQFF
J: TRBJ2-7; V: TRBV7-9; CDR3: CASSLQGRVGEQYF
J: TRBJ2-7; V: TRBV4-1; CDR3: CASSRGEGPGIGEQYF
J: TRBJ2-2; V: TRBV6-5; CDR3: CASSYSAGTGELFF
J: TRBJ1-5; V: TRBV19; CDR3: CASSLRRGGNQPQHF
J: TRBJ2-7; V: TRBV5-1; CDR3: CASSPRGRTASEQYF
J: TRBJ2-2; V: TRBV18; CDR3: CASSQQPGGGELFF
J: TRBJ1-3; V: TRBV6-6; CDR3: CALGTGHSGNTIYF
J: TRBJ2-1; V: TRBV3-1/TRBV3-2; CDR3: CASSHVLRDSDNEQFF
J: TRBJ1-3; V: TRBV28; CDR3: CASSSGIDLGNTIYF
J: TRBJ1-1; V: TRBV18; CDR3: CASSPRQGNTEAFF
J: TRBJ1-5; V: TRBV5-1; CDR3: CASGWRGDQPQHF
J: TRBJ2-7; V: TRBV9; CDR3: CASSVEPGDEQYF
J: TRBJ2-7; V: TRBV28; CDR3: CASSWTSGRIHDEQYF
J: TRBJ2-1; V: TRBV24-1; CDR3: CATSEHASSYNEQFF
J: TRBJ2-2; V: TRBV5-1; CDR3: CASSLASGGTGELFF
J: TRBJ1-2; V: TRBV2; CDR3: CASSLAIQGVEGYTF
J: TRBJ1-5; V: TRBV19; CDR3: CASSIGQVEPQHF
J: TRBJ1-1; V: TRBV4-2; CDR3: CASSQGDSYTEAFF
J: TRBJ1-2; V: TRBV19; CDR3: CAGWTEPWDYGYTF
J: TRBJ2-7; V: TRBV28; CDR3: CASSASLDEQYF
J: TRBJ2-7; V: TRBV29-1; CDR3: CSVEGLAGITYEQYF
J: TRBJ1-2; V: TRBV3-1/TRBV3-2; CDR3: CASSPQGNYGYTF
J: TRBJ2-3; V: TRBV6-6; CDR3: CASSYSTGGGTDTQYF
J: TRBJ2-2; V: TRBV2; CDR3: CASSVTSGSVGGELFF
J: TRBJ2-5; V: TRBV18; CDR3: CASTRGQGNAQYF
J: TRBJ1-3; V: TRBV3-1/TRBV3-2; CDR3: CASSQDARNTIYF
J: TRBJ2-5; V: TRBV28; CDR3: CASSWRLARTIGETQYF
J: TRBJ2-3; V: TRBV5-1; CDR3: CASSPGLEYGTQYF
J: TRBJ2-1; V: TRBV13; CDR3: CASSYRVSLQDHEQFF
J: TRBJ2-5; V: TRBV28; CDR3: CASTQGLAGPQETQYF
J: TRBJ2-7; V: TRBV10-1; CDR3: CASSDPPRGQGINYEQYF